The 30 T cell receptor beta chains below were found in one sample sequenced in a study of CD4 T cells in relation to SARS-CoV-2 and coronaviruses. These receptors have no known antigen. The data were produced by immunoSEQ multiplex PCR, yet TCRdb's version contains in-frame clones alone and is incomplete. The sample comprises about 36,000 clones, 70% to 85% of which are singletons, and around 21% rests with the top ten. Input material: memory CD4+ T cells from PBMCs, cultured in vitro. These receptors were collected from an adult with COVID-19.

In this sample, this clone turned up once. The chain couples TRBV5-1 to TRBJ2-7, with 12 bases identical to TRBD2. Germline V gene lookup returns CDR1 SGHRS and CDR2 YFSETQ. This CDR3 has 16 amino acids. The V gene end was trimmed by 0 bases and the J gene end by 3 bases; junction bases not matched to a gene: 4. The CDR3 sequence is CASSLATSGSVYEQYF. CDR3 sequence (DNA): TGCGCCAGCAGCTTGGCGACTAGCGGGAGTGTCTACGAGCAGTACTTC.

The chain couples TRBV6-6 to TRBJ2-5; D remains ambiguous. This CDR3 spans 13 amino acids. Germline V gives CDR1 MNHNY, CDR2 SVGAGI (reference sequence). Trimming shortened V by 7 bases and J by 2 bases, and 11 bases separated the two germline ends. The CDR3 reads CASISRQQETQYF. The CDR3, as DNA: TGTGCCAGCATCTCCAGGCAACAAGAGACCCAGTACTTC.

The chain uses TRBV7-9 and TRBJ2-7, with a weak D call TRBD2 (6 bases). Trimming took off 6 bases at V and 6 bases at J, with 12 bases between the two ends. Germline CDR1 reads SEHNR; CDR2 reads FQNEAQ (reference sequence). This CDR3 region has 12 residues. The CDR3 here is CASREQEGEQYF. In DNA, the CDR3 is TGTGCCAGCAGAGAACAGGAGGGCGAGCAGTACTTC.

The chain joins TRBV6-6 to TRBJ2-7; 7 nucleotides align to TRBD1. The CDR3 consists of 13 residues. Germline CDR1 reads MNHNY; CDR2 reads SVGAGI (reference sequence). The V segment lost 5 bases and the J segment 7 bases; nucleotides outside the gene matches: 8. CDR3 nucleotide sequence: TGTGCCAGCAGTCTTCTCGGGACAGATGAGCAGTACTTC. Protein product: CASSLLGTDEQYF.

The rearrangement uses TRBV2 and TRBJ2-2; no clear D gene. CDR3 length: 14 amino acids. Trimming left V 0 bases short and J 5 bases short, with 7 bases between. CDR1 is SNHLY, CDR2 FYNNEI, per germline. The CDR3 coding sequence is TGTGCCAGCAGTGAAGCTGTTCTAACCGGGGAGCTGTTTTTT. Protein: CASSEAVLTGELFF.

The CDR3 sequence is CATSAPSGQGDGEQFF. CDR3 sequence (DNA): TGTGCCACCAGTGCCCCTAGCGGGCAAGGAGATGGTGAGCAGTTCTTC. The chain carries TRBV24-1 and TRBJ2-1; 8 bases line up with TRBD2. The length of the CDR3 is 16 residues. The germline V gene has CDR1 KGHDR and CDR2 SFDVKD. The V gene end was trimmed by 5 bases and the J gene end by 9 bases; junction bases not matched to a gene: 14.

The V gene is TRBV9, the J gene TRBJ2-5; 9 bases match TRBD2. Germline V CDR1 and CDR2: SGDLS, YYNGEE. The CDR3 covers 14 residues. V was pared by 2 bases and J by 4 bases, with 3 bases of the junction left unmatched. CDR3 region: CASSVATSGETQYF. The CDR3 region has the DNA TGTGCCAGCAGCGTGGCGACTAGCGGAGAGACCCAGTACTTC.

V and J are TRBV5-1 and TRBJ2-7; the D is unclear. The ends were cut back, 2 bases at V and 4 bases at J, with 10 bases in the middle. Germline loops: CDR1 SGHRS, CDR2 YFSETQ. The CDR3 extends over 13 amino acids. The CDR3 here is CASSFGGKYEQYF. CDR3 DNA sequence: TGCGCCAGCAGCTTCGGCGGTAAATACGAGCAGTACTTC.

The chain links TRBV9 to TRBJ2-1; TRBD1 is a possible D gene (5 bases). Per germline, CDR1 SGDLS and CDR2 YYNGEE. V was shortened by 5 bases and J by 8 bases, with 14 bases between the two germline ends. This CDR3 has 13 residues. CDR3 protein: CASRKTVQDEQFF. For the CDR3, the DNA is TGTGCCAGCAGGAAGACAGTTCAGGATGAGCAGTTCTTC. The variable domain in full, completed from reference TRBV9 and TRBJ2-1, reads DSGVTQTPKHLITATGQRVTLRCSPRSGDLSVYWYQQSLDQGLQFLIQYYNGEERAKGNILERFSAQQFPDLHSELNLSSLELGDSALYFCASRKTVQDEQFFGPGTRLTVL.

This rearrangement joins TRBV5-4 to TRBJ1-4, with no clear D. The germline gives CDR1 SGHNT, CDR2 YYREEE (reference sequence). The CDR3 has 16 residues. Trimming cost V 1 base and J 0 bases, with 10 bases left between them. The CDR3 nucleotides are TGTGCCAGCAGCTTGTCCACGATAACAACTAATGAAAAACTGTTTTTT. It is translated as CASSLSTITTNEKLFF.

The CDR3 region has the DNA TGCGCCAGCACCCAACTAGCGGGAGGAACAGATACGCAGTATTTT. It encodes CASTQLAGGTDTQYF. The V gene is TRBV5-1, the J gene TRBJ2-3, with TRBD2 matching over 12 bases. Germline CDR1 is SGHRS and CDR2 is YFSETQ. This CDR3 is 15 amino acids long. With V trimmed by 6 bases and J by 3 bases, 5 bases remained unmatched.

The chain recombines TRBV7-9 with TRBJ2-2; no definite D call. Germline values: CDR1 SEHNR, CDR2 FQNEAQ (reference sequence). The CDR3 contains 14 residues. V lost 4 bases to trimming and J lost 8 bases, with 14 bases between them. The CDR3 reads CASSSTREVGELFF. The CDR3 DNA reads as TGTGCCAGCAGCTCGACCCGAGAAGTGGGGGAGCTGTTTTTT. The entire variable domain, with the rest obtained from reference TRBV7-9 and TRBJ2-2, is as follows: DTGVSQNPRHKITKRGQNVTFRCDPISEHNRLYWYRQTLGQGPEFLTYFQNEAQLEKSRLLSDRFSAERPKGSFSTLEIQRTEQGDSAMYLCASSSTREVGELFFGEGSRLTVL.

This clone has a handful of counts. The chain has TRBV18 and TRBJ1-5; perhaps TRBD1 as D (6 bases). V was pared by 0 bases and J by 11 bases, with 8 bases between. Per germline, CDR1 KGHSH and CDR2 LQKENI. The CDR3 runs to 12 residues. This chain's CDR3 is CASSPPSGAQHF. CDR3 DNA: TGTGCCAGCTCACCACCCTCAGGGGCCCAGCATTTT.

This chain connects TRBV7-9 to TRBJ2-3, with unresolved D. Per germline, CDR1 SEHNR and CDR2 FQNEAQ (reference sequence). CDR3 length: 11 residues. The ends were cut back, 3 bases at V and 6 bases at J, with 4 bases in the middle. CDR3 bases: TGTGCCAGCAGCTTTGGGGATACGCAGTATTTT. It is translated as CASSFGDTQYF.

This clone appeared a few times. The chain has TRBV6-2 or TRBV6-3 and TRBJ2-2; D unresolved. From germline, CDR1 is MNHEY and CDR2 SVGEGT. This CDR3 is 12 amino acids long. V dropped 4 bases and J dropped 1 base, with 1 base sitting between them. CDR3 region: CASSLNTGELFF. The DNA of the CDR3 is TGTGCCAGCAGTTTGAACACCGGGGAGCTGTTTTTT.

This clone was found a few times. This chain links TRBV6-1 with TRBJ2-3; D perhaps matches TRBD2 (5 bases). The CDR3 is 13 residues long. CDR1 and CDR2 from the germline V gene are MNHNS and SASEGT. V lost 1 base, J lost 4 bases, and 6 bases lay in between. CDR3 amino acids: CASSEGLPDTQYF. CDR3 bases: TGTGCCAGCAGTGAAGGACTACCAGATACGCAGTATTTT.

This rearrangement joins TRBV15 to TRBJ2-1; unclear D gene. The germline V gene has CDR1 LNHNV and CDR2 YYDKDF (reference sequence). CDR3 length equals 14 residues. The ends were cut back, 5 bases at V and 7 bases at J, with 15 bases in the middle. Here the CDR3 reads CATSRKTGWNEQFF. DNA of the CDR3: TGTGCCACCAGCCGGAAGACGGGTTGGAATGAGCAGTTCTTC.

The DNA for the CDR3 is TGTGCCAGCAGCCCAATACCGACAGGGGTCGGAGTTGCAGATACGCAGTATTTT. Encoded protein: CASSPIPTGVGVADTQYF. The chain couples TRBV5-6 to TRBJ2-3; TRBD1 matches 8 bases. CDR1 is SGHDT, CDR2 YYEEEE, per germline. Trimming took 4 bases from V and 4 from J; bases not matched to a gene: 17. This CDR3 contains 18 residues.

With respect to this clone: This sample also contains other DNA sequences that code for the same CDR3. The gene calls are TRBV3-1 (or the pseudogene TRBV3-2) and TRBJ2-1; D is ambiguous. Germline lookup yields CDR1 LGHDT and CDR2 YNNKEL (reference sequence). The V end lost 0 bases, the J end lost 3 bases, and 3 bases lay between the germline ends. This CDR3 spans 13 amino acids. The CDR3: CASSQDLYNEQFF. DNA for the CDR3: TGTGCCAGCAGCCAAGATCTCTACAATGAGCAGTTCTTC.

The chain is built from TRBV5-1 and TRBJ2-1; a weak D match, TRBD2 (6 bases). Between the trimmed V and J ends, which lost 4 bases and 1 base, there was a span of 12 bases. The CDR3 is 15 residues long. Germline V gene data show CDR1 as SGHRS and CDR2 as YFSETQ. The DNA for the CDR3 is TGCGCCAGCAGCATCCTTGCGGGGTCCTACAATGAGCAGTTCTTC. Its translation: CASSILAGSYNEQFF.

In its sample, this clone was seen a few times. The V gene is TRBV2, the J gene TRBJ1-6; TRBD1 aligns across 10 bases. From germline, CDR1 is SNHLY and CDR2 FYNNEI. With 5 bases clipped from V and 7 bases from J, the junction kept 5 bases outside the gene matches. The CDR3 is made up of 15 amino acids. Written as DNA, the CDR3 is TGTGCCAGCAGTATCCGGGACAGGGGAAATTCACCCCTCCACTTT. Protein product: CASSIRDRGNSPLHF. Full variable domain (remainder filled in from reference TRBV2 and TRBJ1-6): EPEVTQTPSHQVTQMGQEVILRCVPISNHLYFYWYRQILGQKVEFLVSFYNNEISEKSEIFDDQFSVERPDGSNFTLKIRSTKLEDSAMYFCASSIRDRGNSPLHFGNGTRLTVT.

This rearrangement joins TRBV5-1 to TRBJ2-2; no definite D call. Trimming took off 6 bases at V and 3 bases at J, with 12 bases between the two ends. The germline gives CDR1 SGHRS, CDR2 YFSETQ. The CDR3 spans 14 residues. CDR3 sequence: CASTLARDTGELFF. The CDR3 DNA is TGCGCCAGCACCCTCGCAAGGGACACCGGGGAGCTGTTTTTT. The full variable domain, with the rest looked up from reference TRBV5-1 and TRBJ2-2, is KAGVTQTPRYLIKTRGQQVTLSCSPISGHRSVSWYQQTPGQGLQFLFEYFSETQRNKGNFPGRFSGRQFSNSRSEMNVSTLELGDSALYLCASTLARDTGELFFGEGSRLTVL.

The chain employs TRBV3-1 (or the pseudogene TRBV3-2) and TRBJ2-5, with D perhaps TRBD2 (5 bases). The germline V gene has CDR1 LGHDT and CDR2 YNNKEL (reference sequence). Trimming left V 2 bases short and J 5 bases short, with 24 bases between. The CDR3 is made up of 18 amino acids. This chain's CDR3 is CASSQKRLNQGRGETQYF. The CDR3 DNA reads as TGTGCCAGCAGCCAAAAGAGGCTAAACCAAGGTCGAGGGGAGACCCAGTACTTC.

This clone was counted only a few times. This chain uses TRBV4-1 with TRBJ1-1; 8 nucleotides line up with TRBD1. Germline V lookup: CDR1 MGHRA, CDR2 YSYEKL. This CDR3 spans 18 amino acids. V dropped 0 bases and J dropped 2; count of bases not matched to a gene: 11. The CDR3 loop reads CASSQDGGGTGGNTEAFF. DNA of the CDR3: TGCGCCAGCAGCCAAGATGGAGGTGGGACAGGAGGAAACACTGAAGCTTTCTTT.

The J gene is TRBJ1-1, the V gene TRBV5-4; D unresolved. Trimming took 0 bases from V and 2 from J, leaving 5 bases between them. This CDR3 has 13 residues. CDR1 is SGHNT, CDR2 YYREEE, per germline (reference sequence). The CDR3 protein is CASSLGTNTEAFF. In DNA, the CDR3 is TGTGCCAGCAGCTTGGGGACCAACACTGAAGCTTTCTTT.

The genes are TRBV6-1 and TRBJ1-5, with D unresolved. Germline loops: CDR1 MNHNS, CDR2 SASEGT. Trimming removed 2 bases from V and 1 base from J, with 6 bases in between. The CDR3 length is 14 residues. As DNA, the CDR3 is TGTGCCAGCAGTGAAAGTATGAGCAATCAGCCCCAGCATTTT. Its protein is CASSESMSNQPQHF.

This clone was seen more than once but under ten times. This chain uses TRBV28 with TRBJ1-2; 10 bases map to TRBD1. Germline CDR1 is MDHEN and CDR2 is SYDVKM. The V gene end was trimmed by 7 bases and the J gene end by 7 bases; junction bases not matched to a gene: 12. This CDR3 is 15 amino acids long. CDR3 region: CASILSGTGAFGYTF. In DNA form, the CDR3 reads TGTGCCAGCATCCTATCCGGGACAGGGGCTTTTGGCTACACCTTC.

The sample holds a few counts of this clone. The chain carries TRBV15 and TRBJ2-1; TRBD2 aligns across 7 bases. The CDR3 extends over 14 amino acids. The germline V gene has CDR1 LNHNV and CDR2 YYDKDF (reference sequence). Losses at the gene ends were 6 bases for V and 8 bases for J; bases not matched to a gene: 10. CDR3 DNA sequence: TGTGCCACCAGGACCCGGGACTATTTCGATGAGCAGTTCTTC. As protein: CATRTRDYFDEQFF.

This chain connects TRBV5-5 to TRBJ1-2; no clear D. Trimming took off 0 bases at V and 5 bases at J, with 8 bases between the two ends. CDR1 SGHKS and CDR2 YYEKEE come from the germline V gene (reference sequence). The CDR3 contains 13 residues. The CDR3 sequence: CASSLDQLYGYTF. In DNA form, the CDR3 reads TGTGCCAGCAGCTTGGATCAGCTTTATGGCTACACCTTC.

This chain connects TRBV27 to TRBJ1-2; D is uncertain. The V gene's germline CDR1 is MNHEY and CDR2 SMNVEV (reference sequence). Trimming cost V 5 bases and J 2 bases, with 18 bases left between them. The CDR3 totals 16 residues. The CDR3, as DNA: TGTGCCAGCAGTCCGATAGGACTGGGAGGAAACTATGGCTACACCTTC. This encodes CASSPIGLGGNYGYTF.